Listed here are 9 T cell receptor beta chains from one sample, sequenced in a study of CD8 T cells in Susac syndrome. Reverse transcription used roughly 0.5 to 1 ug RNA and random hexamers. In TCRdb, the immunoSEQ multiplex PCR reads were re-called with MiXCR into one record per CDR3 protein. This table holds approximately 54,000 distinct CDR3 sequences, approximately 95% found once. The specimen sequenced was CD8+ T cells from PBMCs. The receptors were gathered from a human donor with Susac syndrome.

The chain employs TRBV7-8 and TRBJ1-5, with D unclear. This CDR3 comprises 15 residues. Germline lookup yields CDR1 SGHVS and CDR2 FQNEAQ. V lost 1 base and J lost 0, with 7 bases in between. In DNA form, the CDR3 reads TGTGCCAGCAGCTTAGGGGGTTATAGCAATCAGCCCCAGCATTTT. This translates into CASSLGGYSNQPQHF.

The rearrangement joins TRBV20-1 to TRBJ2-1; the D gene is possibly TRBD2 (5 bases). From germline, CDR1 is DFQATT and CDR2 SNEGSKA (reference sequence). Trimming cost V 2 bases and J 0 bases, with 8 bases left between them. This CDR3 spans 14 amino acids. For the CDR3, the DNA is TGCAGTGCTAGAAGCGGTAGCTCCTACAATGAGCAGTTCTTC. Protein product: CSARSGSSYNEQFF.

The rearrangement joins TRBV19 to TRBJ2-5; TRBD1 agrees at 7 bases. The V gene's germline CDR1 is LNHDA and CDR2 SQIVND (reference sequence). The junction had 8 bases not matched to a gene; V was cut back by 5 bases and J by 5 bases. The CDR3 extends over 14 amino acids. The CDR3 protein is CASSSTGAVETQYF. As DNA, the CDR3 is TGTGCCAGTAGTTCTACAGGGGCCGTGGAGACCCAGTACTTC.

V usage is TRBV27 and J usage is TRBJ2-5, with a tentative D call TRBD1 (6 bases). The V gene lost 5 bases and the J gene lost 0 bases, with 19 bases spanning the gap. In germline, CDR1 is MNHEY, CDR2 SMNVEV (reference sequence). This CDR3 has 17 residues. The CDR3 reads CASSGIDRLPNQETQYF. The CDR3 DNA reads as TGTGCCAGCAGTGGGATAGACAGGTTACCCAACCAAGAGACCCAGTACTTC.

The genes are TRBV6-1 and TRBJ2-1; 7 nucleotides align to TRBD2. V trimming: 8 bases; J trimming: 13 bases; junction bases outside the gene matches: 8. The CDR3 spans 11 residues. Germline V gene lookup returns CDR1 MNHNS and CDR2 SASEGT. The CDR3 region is CASGEGLLQFF. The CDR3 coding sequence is TGTGCCAGCGGGGAGGGACTACTCCAGTTCTTC.

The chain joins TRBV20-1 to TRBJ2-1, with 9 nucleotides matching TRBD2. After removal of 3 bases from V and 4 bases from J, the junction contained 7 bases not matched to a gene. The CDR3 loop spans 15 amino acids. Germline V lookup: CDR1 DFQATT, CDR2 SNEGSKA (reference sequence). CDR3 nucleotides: TGCAGTGCTAGTGCGAGCGGGGGGACTTACAATGAGCAGTTCTTC. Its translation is CSASASGGTYNEQFF.

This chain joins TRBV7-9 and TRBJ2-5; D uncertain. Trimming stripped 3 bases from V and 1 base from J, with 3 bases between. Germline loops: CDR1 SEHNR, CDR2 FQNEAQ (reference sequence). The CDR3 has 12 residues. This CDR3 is CASSFIQETQYF. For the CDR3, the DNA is TGTGCCAGCAGCTTCATCCAAGAGACCCAGTACTTC.

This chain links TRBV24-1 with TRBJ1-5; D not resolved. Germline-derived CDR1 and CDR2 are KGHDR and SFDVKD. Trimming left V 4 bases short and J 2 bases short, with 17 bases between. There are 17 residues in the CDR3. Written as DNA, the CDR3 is TGTGCCACCAGTGACCGGGGAAGTCGGCAGGGCAATCAGCCCCAGCATTTT. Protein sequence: CATSDRGSRQGNQPQHF.

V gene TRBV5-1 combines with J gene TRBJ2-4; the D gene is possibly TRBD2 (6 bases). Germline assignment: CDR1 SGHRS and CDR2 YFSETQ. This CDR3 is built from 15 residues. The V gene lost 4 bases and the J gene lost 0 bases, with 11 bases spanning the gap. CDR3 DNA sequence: TGCGCCAGCAGCGAGGGACTCCTAGCCAAAAACATTCAGTACTTC. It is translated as CASSEGLLAKNIQYF.